Listed here are 18 T cell receptor beta chains from one sample, sequenced in a study of blood T cells in healthy people across ages. The authors ran a second PCR of roughly 6 to 11 cycles using a sample-barcoded 5' primer and a J-beta primer mix. From the 5' RACE reads, TCRdb called clonotypes with MiXCR, one entry per CDR3 protein. Among over a million distinct CDR3 sequences listed, around two fifths were seen once. The sequenced material came from blood. Receptors were obtained from a woman under 30 in good health.

This clonotype has just one count. The chain couples TRBV7-4 to TRBJ2-4; D not certain. Matching the DNA end better, TRBJ2-7 makes the J call doubtful. The CDR3 is made up of 16 amino acids. The germline CDR1 and CDR2 sequences are SGHVT and SQSDAQ. The CDR3 DNA reads TGTGCCAGCAGCTTAGTCCGGCGACACCGGTGGAGCGAGCAGTACTTC. Amino acid sequence: CASSLVRRHRWSEQYF.

This clonotype turned up a few times. The CDR3 reads CATSRLGQQKETQYF. The CDR3 DNA reads TGTGCCACCAGCAGACTGGGACAGCAAAAAGAGACCCAGTACTTC. The V gene is TRBV15, the J gene TRBJ2-5, with 7 bases identical to TRBD1. Germline V gene lookup returns CDR1 LNHNV and CDR2 YYDKDF (reference sequence). This CDR3 region has 15 residues. The V gene end was trimmed by 2 bases and the J gene end by 3 bases; junction bases not matched to a gene: 6.

This sequence joins TRBV6-6 and TRBJ1-5, with TRBD1 as a possible D gene (6 bases). Germline loops: CDR1 MNHNY, CDR2 SVGAGI (reference sequence). The CDR3 is 14 residues long. V was pared by 7 bases and J by 7 bases, with 17 bases between. CDR3 sequence reads: CASTSTGLGQPQHF. For the CDR3, the DNA is TGTGCCAGCACCTCCACAGGGCTGGGCCAGCCCCAGCATTTT.

This clonotype has more than one count but fewer than ten. The genes are TRBV4-2 and TRBJ1-2; no firm D call. V lost 0 bases and J lost 1, with 9 bases in between. CDR3 length equals 15 residues. Germline V gene lookup returns CDR1 LGHNA and CDR2 YNFKEQ. The CDR3 spells CASSQDHTSNYGYTF. The CDR3 DNA follows: TGTGCCAGCAGCCAAGATCATACAAGTAACTATGGCTACACCTTC.

This clonotype was seen more than once but under ten times. V gene TRBV2 combines with J gene TRBJ2-7; D gene uncertain. CDR3 length: 12 amino acids. V lost 10 bases, J lost 4 bases, and 14 bases lay in between. From germline, CDR1 is SNHLY and CDR2 FYNNEI. The chain's CDR3 is CATTQLSYEQYF. The CDR3 DNA is TGTGCCACCACCCAACTCTCTTACGAGCAGTACTTC.

The chain joins TRBV12-3 or TRBV12-4 to TRBJ2-3; 9 bases align to TRBD2. This CDR3 has 14 residues. V shed 3 bases and J 7 bases; nucleotides not matched to a gene: 5. The CDR3: CASSLAGGANTQYF. The DNA of the CDR3 is TGTGCCAGCAGTTTGGCGGGGGGGGCGAATACGCAGTATTTT.

This clonotype came up once. Mismatch with germline at one junction end may stem from a read error. V and J are TRBV9 and TRBJ2-5; the D call may be TRBD1 or TRBD2 (5 bases each). The CDR3 covers 15 residues. From germline, CDR1 is SGDLS and CDR2 YYNGEE. DNA of the CDR3: TGTGCCAGCAGCGTTTCACTAGGGACCCAAGGGACCCAGTACTTC. It specifies CASSVSLGTQGTQYF.

This sequence joins TRBV11-1 and TRBJ1-1; perhaps TRBD1 as D (6 bases). V was trimmed by 6 bases and J by 5 bases, leaving 16 bases between them. The germline gives CDR1 SGHAT, CDR2 FQDESV (reference sequence). The CDR3 is 14 residues long. CDR3 nucleotide sequence: TGTGCCAGCAGACCGGACAGTTTGTGGACTGAAGCTTTCTTT. This gives the protein CASRPDSLWTEAFF.

V usage is TRBV5-1 and J usage is TRBJ2-1, with D perhaps TRBD2 (5 bases). CDR1 is SGHRS and CDR2 is YFSETQ in the germline V gene. Trimming cost V 0 bases and J 3 bases, with 10 bases left between them. The CDR3 loop spans 15 amino acids. The CDR3 coding sequence is TGCGCCAGCAGCTTGGCTCGAGCGGACTACAATGAGCAGTTCTTC. Its protein product is CASSLARADYNEQFF. The full variable domain, completed using reference TRBV5-1 and TRBJ2-1, is KAGVTQTPRYLIKTRGQQVTLSCSPISGHRSVSWYQQTPGQGLQFLFEYFSETQRNKGNFPGRFSGRQFSNSRSEMNVSTLELGDSALYLCASSLARADYNEQFFGPGTRLTVL.

V usage is TRBV27 and J usage is TRBJ2-7; D is perhaps TRBD1 (6 bases). V shed 5 bases and J shed 2 bases, with 10 bases lying between them. CDR1 and CDR2 (germline): MNHEY, SMNVEV (reference sequence). There are 13 residues in the CDR3. CDR3 loop: CASSVYRAYEQYF. The CDR3 DNA sequence: TGTGCCAGCAGTGTGTACAGGGCCTACGAGCAGTACTTC.

This clonotype has only a few counts. This chain uses TRBV28 with TRBJ1-3; 9 bases line up with TRBD1. The germline CDR1 and CDR2 sequences are MDHEN and SYDVKM. With 7 bases clipped from V and 4 bases from J, the junction kept 5 bases outside the gene matches. This CDR3 spans 14 amino acids. As DNA, the CDR3 is TGTGCCAGCATGGGACAGGGAAACGGAAACACCATATATTTT. It is translated as CASMGQGNGNTIYF.

CDR3 amino acids: CASSQATSGGVTQYF. CDR3 nucleotides: TGTGCCAGCAGCCAAGCGACGTCAGGGGGAGTGACCCAGTACTTC. The rearrangement uses TRBV3-1 and TRBJ2-5, with TRBD1 identical over 7 bases. CDR1 LGHDT and CDR2 YNNKEL come from the germline V gene (reference sequence). V was pared by 1 base and J by 7 bases, with 9 bases of the junction left unmatched. CDR3 length equals 15 residues.

The rearrangement uses TRBV7-2 and TRBJ2-5; 10 bases map to TRBD1. Losses at the gene ends were 5 bases for V and 4 bases for J; bases not matched to a gene: 4. Germline CDR1 SGHTA, CDR2 FQGNSA. This CDR3 region has 14 residues. As DNA, the CDR3 is TGTGCCAGCAGCCGGGACAGGGGAATAGAGACCCAGTACTTC. Its protein is CASSRDRGIETQYF.

This clonotype was counted a few times. The chain joins TRBV2 to TRBJ2-5; 15 nucleotides line up with TRBD2. The CDR3 is 16 amino acids. V gave up 7 bases and J gave up 5 bases; unmatched junction bases: 8. Germline assignment: CDR1 SNHLY and CDR2 FYNNEI. CDR3 sequence (DNA): TGTGCCAGCATGAGGACTAGCGGGGGGGCCGATGAGACCCAGTACTTC. Amino acid sequence: CASMRTSGGADETQYF.

This clonotype was detected only a few times. The chain employs TRBV6-1 and TRBJ1-5; TRBD1 might be the D (5 bases). Deletions cut 3 bases from V and 3 bases from J, with 12 bases between. The CDR3 is 15 residues long. From germline, CDR1 is MNHNS and CDR2 SASEGT. In nucleotides, the CDR3 is TGTGCCAGCAGTGAGGCGGGGGTCCTCAATCAGCCCCAGCATTTT. As protein: CASSEAGVLNQPQHF.

The rearrangement uses TRBV10-3 and TRBJ1-3; D possibly corresponds to TRBD1 (5 bases). This CDR3 contains 12 residues. Trimming cost V 6 bases and J 8 bases, with 11 bases left between them. Germline CDR1 is ENHRY and CDR2 is SYGVKD. CDR3 DNA: TGTGCCATCAGCGGCATGGGGGACACCATATATTTT. It translates to CAISGMGDTIYF.

This clonotype has only a few counts. This chain joins TRBV29-1 and TRBJ2-7, with 7 positions matching TRBD2. This CDR3 contains 14 residues. Germline lookup yields CDR1 SQVTM and CDR2 ANQGSEA. V lost 4 bases, J lost 5 bases, and 11 bases stayed unmatched. The CDR3 loop reads CSVVTGLSNHEQYF. CDR3 DNA sequence: TGCAGCGTTGTGACGGGACTATCCAACCACGAGCAGTACTTC.

The rearrangement joins TRBV7-9 to TRBJ1-1; a possible D gene is TRBD1 (5 bases). The CDR3 contains 15 residues. Germline CDR1 reads SEHNR; CDR2 reads FQNEAQ (reference sequence). V was shortened by 5 bases and J by 4 bases, with 17 bases between the two germline ends. The CDR3 loop is CASSPGTPRSTEAFF. CDR3 coding DNA: TGTGCCAGCAGCCCGGGGACTCCTAGGTCCACTGAAGCTTTCTTT.